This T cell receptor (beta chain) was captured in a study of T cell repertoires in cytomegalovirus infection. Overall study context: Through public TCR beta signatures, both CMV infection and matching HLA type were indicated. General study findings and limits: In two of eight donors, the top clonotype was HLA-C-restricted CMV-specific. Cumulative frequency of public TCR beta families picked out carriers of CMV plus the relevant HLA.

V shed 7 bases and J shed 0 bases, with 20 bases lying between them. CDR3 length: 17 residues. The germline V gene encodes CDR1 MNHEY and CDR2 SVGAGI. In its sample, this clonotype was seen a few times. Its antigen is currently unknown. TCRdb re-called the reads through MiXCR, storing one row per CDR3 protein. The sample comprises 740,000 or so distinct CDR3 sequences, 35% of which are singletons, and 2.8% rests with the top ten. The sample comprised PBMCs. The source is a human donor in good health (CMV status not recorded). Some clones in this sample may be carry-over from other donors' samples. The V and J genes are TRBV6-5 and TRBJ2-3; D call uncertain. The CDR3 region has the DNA TGTGCCAGCACACAAGGAAGGACGTTGACTAGCACAGATACGCAGTATTTT. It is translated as CASTQGRTLTSTDTQYF.